This TCR beta chain was captured by sequencing in a study of blood T cell repertoires in COVID-19. Study in general: Sites across the United States, Italy and Spain contributed samples from acute and convalescent COVID-19.

Source study methods: Estimation of nucleated cell counts was performed using reference gene primer amplification. Profiling relied on immunoSEQ multiplex PCR, and the TCRdb table lists in-frame clones only, not all of them. The V and J calls and clone size were taken over from that table, and D and trimming were inferred from the DNA. The table includes some 390,000 clones, 75% to 90% detected once. The V end was cut by 0 bases, the J end by 0 bases, with 15 bases between. Looked up from germline, CDR1 is SGHRS and CDR2 is YFSETQ. The CDR3 length is 18 residues. The chain is built from TRBV5-1 and TRBJ1-4; no definite D call. The sample taken for sequencing was PBMCs or T cells enriched from blood (not recorded which). This TCR came from a man younger than 40 who had recovered from COVID-19. The DNA of the CDR3 is TGCGCCAGCAGCTTGGGTTTCCAGAAACTAGCAACTAATGAAAAACTGTTTTTT. Protein product: CASSLGFQKLATNEKLFF.